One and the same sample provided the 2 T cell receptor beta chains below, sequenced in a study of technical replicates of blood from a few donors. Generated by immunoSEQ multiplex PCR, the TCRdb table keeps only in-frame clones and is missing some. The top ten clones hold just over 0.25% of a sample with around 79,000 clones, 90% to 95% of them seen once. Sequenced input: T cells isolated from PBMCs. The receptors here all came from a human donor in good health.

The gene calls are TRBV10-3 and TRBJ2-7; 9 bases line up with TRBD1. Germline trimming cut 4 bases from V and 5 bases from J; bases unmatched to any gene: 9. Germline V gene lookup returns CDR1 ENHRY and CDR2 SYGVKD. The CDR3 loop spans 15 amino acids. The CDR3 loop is CAISAGQGTENEQYF. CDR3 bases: TGTGCCATCAGTGCGGGACAGGGAACGGAAAACGAGCAGTACTTC.

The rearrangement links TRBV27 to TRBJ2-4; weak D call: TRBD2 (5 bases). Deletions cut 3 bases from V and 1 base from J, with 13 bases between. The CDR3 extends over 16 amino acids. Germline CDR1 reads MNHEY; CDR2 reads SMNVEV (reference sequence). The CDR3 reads CASSLEWESAKNIQYF. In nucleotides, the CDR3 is TGTGCCAGCAGTTTGGAGTGGGAGTCGGCCAAAAACATTCAGTACTTC.